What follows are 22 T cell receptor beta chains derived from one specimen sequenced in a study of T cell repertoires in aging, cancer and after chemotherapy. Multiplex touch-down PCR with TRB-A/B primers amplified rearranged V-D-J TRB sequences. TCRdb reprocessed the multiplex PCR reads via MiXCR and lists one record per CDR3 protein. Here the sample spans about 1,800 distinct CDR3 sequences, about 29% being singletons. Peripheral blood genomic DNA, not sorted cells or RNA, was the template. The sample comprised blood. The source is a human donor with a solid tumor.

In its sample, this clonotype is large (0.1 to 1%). The DNA for the CDR3 is TGTGCCAGCAGGGCAAGGGGGGGCTACACCTTC. Residues: CASRARGGYTF. J is TRBJ1-2 and V is TRBV6-5; D perhaps matches TRBD1 (6 bases). The V end was cut by 6 bases, the J end by 8 bases, with 10 bases between. This CDR3 has 11 amino acids. Germline V gene sequence: CDR1 MNHEY, CDR2 SVGAGI.

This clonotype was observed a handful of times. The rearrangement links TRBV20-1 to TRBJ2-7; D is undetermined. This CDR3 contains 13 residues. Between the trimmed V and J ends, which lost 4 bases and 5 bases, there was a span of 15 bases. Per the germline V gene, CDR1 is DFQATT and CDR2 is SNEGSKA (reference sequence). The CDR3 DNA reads TGCAGTGCTAAGGGCCCAAACCCCAACGAGCAGTACTTC. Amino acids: CSAKGPNPNEQYF.

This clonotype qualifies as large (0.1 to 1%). The CDR3 region has the DNA TGTGCCAGCAGCCCGAGTGCGGCTAGCGACGAGCAGTACTTC. It codes for CASSPSAASDEQYF. The chain joins TRBV7-2 to TRBJ2-7, with D tentatively TRBD2 (6 bases). Germline loops: CDR1 SGHTA, CDR2 FQGNSA. CDR3 length: 14 residues. V dropped 5 bases and J dropped 5 bases, with 16 bases sitting between them.

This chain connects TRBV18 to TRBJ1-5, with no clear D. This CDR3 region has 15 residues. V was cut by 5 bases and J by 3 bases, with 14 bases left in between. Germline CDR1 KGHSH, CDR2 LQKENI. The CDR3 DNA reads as TGTGCCAGCTCATCCGACATATCCTACAATCAGCCCCAGCATTTT. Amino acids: CASSSDISYNQPQHF.

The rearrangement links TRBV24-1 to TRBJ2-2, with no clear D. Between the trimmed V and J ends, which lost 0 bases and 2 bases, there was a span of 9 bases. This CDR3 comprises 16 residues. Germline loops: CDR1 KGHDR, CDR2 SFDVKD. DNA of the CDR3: TGTGCCACCAGTGATTTGTTGACTGGTAACACCGGGGAGCTGTTTTTT. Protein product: CATSDLLTGNTGELFF.

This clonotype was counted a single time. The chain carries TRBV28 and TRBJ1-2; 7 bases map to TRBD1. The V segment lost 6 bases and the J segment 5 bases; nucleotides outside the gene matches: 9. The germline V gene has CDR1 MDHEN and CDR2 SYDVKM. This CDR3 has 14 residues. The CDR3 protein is CASSYRGTSYGYTF. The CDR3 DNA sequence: TGTGCCAGCAGCTACAGGGGAACCTCATATGGCTACACCTTC.

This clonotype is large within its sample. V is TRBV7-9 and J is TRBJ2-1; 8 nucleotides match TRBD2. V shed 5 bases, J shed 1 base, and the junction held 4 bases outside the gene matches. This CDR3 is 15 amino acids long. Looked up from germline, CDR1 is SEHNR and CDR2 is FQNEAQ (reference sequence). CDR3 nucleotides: TGTGCCAGCAGCCAACGGGAGGGTTCCTACAATGAGCAGTTCTTC. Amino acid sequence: CASSQREGSYNEQFF.

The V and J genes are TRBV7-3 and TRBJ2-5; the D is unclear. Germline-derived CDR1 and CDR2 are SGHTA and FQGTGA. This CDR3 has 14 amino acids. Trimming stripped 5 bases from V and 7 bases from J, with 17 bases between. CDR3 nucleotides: TGTGCCAGCAGCCCAATCGACGGGTCTGGGACCCAGTACTTC. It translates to CASSPIDGSGTQYF.

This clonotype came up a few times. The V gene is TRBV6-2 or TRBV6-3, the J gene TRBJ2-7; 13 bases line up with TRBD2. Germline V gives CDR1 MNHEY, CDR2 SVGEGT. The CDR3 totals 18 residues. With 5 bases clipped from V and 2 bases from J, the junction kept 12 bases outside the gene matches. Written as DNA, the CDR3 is TGTGCCAGCAGTCCTTTTCGGACTAGCGGGGGCCGAACCTACGAGCAGTACTTC. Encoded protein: CASSPFRTSGGRTYEQYF.

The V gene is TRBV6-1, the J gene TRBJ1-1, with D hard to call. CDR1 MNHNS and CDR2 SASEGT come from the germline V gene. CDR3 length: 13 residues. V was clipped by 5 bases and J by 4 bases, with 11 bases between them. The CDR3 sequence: CASSNRDSTEAFF. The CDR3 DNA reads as TGTGCCAGCAGTAACCGGGATTCCACTGAAGCTTTCTTT.

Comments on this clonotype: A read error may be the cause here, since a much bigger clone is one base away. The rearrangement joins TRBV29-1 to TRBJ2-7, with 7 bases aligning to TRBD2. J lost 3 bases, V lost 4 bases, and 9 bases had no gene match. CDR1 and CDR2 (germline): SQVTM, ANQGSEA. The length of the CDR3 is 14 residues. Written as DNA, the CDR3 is TGCAGCGTTGGTCGACGGGAGGCCCTCTACGAGCAGTACTTC. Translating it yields CSVGRREALYEQYF.

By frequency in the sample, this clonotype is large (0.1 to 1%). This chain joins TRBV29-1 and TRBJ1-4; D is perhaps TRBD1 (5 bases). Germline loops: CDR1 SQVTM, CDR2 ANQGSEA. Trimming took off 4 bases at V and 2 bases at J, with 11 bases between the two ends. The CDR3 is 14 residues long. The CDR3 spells CSVGEGVTNEKLFF. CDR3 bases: TGCAGCGTTGGGGAAGGGGTTACTAATGAAAAACTGTTTTTT.

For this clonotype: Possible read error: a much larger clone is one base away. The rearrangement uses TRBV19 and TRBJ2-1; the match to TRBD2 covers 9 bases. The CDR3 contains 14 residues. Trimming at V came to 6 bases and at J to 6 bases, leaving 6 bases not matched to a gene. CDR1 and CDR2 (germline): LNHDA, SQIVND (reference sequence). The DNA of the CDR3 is TGTGCCAGTAGAAGCGGGGGGACTGTCAATGAGCAGTTCTTC. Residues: CASRSGGTVNEQFF.

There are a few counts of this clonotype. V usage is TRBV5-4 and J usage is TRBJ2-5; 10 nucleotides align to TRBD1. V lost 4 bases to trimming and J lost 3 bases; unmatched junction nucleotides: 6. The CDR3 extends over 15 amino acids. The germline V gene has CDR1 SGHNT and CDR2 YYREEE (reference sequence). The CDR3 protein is CASSRGQGGEETQYF. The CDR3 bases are TGTGCCAGCAGCCGTGGACAGGGGGGAGAAGAGACCCAGTACTTC. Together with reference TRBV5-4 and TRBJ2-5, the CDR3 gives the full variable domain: ETGVTQSPTHLIKTRGQQVTLRCSSQSGHNTVSWYQQALGQGPQFIFQYYREEENGRGNFPPRFSGLQFPNYSSELNVNALELDDSALYLCASSRGQGGEETQYFGPGTRLLVL.

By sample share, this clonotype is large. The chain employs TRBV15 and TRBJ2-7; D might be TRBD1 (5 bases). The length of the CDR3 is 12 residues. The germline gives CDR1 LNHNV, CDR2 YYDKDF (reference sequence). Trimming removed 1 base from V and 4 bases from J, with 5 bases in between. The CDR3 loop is CATSRAGYEQYF. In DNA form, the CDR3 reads TGTGCCACCAGCAGAGCAGGGTACGAGCAGTACTTC.

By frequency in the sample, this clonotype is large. The chain's CDR3 is CASSYLRGGEQYF. CDR3 coding DNA: TGTGCCAGCAGTTACTTGAGAGGGGGCGAGCAGTACTTC. The genes are TRBV6-5 and TRBJ2-7, with D perhaps TRBD1 (6 bases). The germline V gene has CDR1 MNHEY and CDR2 SVGAGI. The CDR3 is 13 residues long. V lost 1 base and J 6 bases, leaving 10 bases between the germline ends.

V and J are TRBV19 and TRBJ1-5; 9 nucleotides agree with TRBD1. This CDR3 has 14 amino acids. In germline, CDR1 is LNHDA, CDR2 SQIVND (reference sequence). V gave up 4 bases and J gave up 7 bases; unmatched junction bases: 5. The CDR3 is CASSTGQGGQPQHF. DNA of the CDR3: TGTGCCAGTAGTACGGGACAGGGAGGCCAGCCCCAGCATTTT.

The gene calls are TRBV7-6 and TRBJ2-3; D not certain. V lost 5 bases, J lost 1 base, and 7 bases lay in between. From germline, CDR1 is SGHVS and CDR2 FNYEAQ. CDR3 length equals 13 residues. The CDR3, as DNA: TGTGCCAGCAGCATGCTACGCACAGATACGCAGTATTTT. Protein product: CASSMLRTDTQYF.

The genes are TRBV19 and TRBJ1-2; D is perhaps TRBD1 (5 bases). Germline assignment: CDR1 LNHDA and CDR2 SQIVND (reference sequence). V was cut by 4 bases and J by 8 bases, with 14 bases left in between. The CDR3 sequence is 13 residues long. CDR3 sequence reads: CASSTWGGEGYTF. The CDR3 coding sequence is TGTGCCAGTAGTACGTGGGGCGGGGAAGGCTACACCTTC.

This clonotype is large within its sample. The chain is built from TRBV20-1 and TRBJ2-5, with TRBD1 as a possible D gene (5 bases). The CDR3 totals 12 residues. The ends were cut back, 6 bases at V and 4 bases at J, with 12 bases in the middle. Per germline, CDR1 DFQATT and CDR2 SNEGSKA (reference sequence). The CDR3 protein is CSAGARSETQYF. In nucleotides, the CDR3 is TGCAGTGCAGGGGCTCGCTCAGAGACCCAGTACTTC.

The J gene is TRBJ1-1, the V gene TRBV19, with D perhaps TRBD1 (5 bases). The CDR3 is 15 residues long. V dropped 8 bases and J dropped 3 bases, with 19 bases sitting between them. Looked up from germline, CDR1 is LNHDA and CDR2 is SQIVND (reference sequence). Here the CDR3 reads CASRSPWGGYTEAFF. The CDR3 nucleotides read TGTGCCAGTCGATCCCCCTGGGGGGGGTACACTGAAGCTTTCTTT.

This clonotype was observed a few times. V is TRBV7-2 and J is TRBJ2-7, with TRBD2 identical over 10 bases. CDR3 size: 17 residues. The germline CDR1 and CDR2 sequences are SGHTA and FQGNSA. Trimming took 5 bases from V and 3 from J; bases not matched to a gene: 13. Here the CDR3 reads CASSTWGTSGAFYEQYF. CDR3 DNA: TGTGCCAGCAGCACATGGGGCACTAGCGGGGCCTTCTACGAGCAGTACTTC.